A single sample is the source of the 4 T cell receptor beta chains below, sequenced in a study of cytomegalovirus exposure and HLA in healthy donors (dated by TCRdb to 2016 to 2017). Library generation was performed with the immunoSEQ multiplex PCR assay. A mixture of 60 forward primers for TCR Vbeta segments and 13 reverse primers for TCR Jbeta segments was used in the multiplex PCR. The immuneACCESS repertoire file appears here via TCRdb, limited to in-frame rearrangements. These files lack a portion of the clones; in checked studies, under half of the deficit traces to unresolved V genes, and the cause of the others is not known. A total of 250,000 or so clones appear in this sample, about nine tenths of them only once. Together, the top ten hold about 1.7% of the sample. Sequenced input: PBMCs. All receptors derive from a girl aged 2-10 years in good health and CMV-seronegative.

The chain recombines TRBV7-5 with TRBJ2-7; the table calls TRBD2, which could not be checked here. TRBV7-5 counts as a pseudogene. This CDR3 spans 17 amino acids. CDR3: CVRSGPLGDSTFYEQYF. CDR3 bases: TGTGTCAGGAGCGGCCCTCTCGGGGACTCTACTTTCTACGAGCAGTACTTC.

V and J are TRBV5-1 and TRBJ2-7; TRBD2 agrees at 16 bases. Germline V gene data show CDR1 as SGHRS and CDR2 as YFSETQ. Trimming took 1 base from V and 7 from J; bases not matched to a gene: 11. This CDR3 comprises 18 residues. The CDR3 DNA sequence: TGCGCCAGCAGCTTGTCGGGGACTAGCGGGAGGGCCTTGCTAGAGCAGTACTTC. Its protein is CASSLSGTSGRALLEQYF.

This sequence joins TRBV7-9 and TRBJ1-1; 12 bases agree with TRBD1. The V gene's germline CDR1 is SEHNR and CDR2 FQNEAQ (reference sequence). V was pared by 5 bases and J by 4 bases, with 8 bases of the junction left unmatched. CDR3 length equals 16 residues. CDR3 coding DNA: TGTGCCAGCAGCATCGGGACAGGGGGCCCTCCCACTGAAGCTTTCTTT. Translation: CASSIGTGGPPTEAFF.

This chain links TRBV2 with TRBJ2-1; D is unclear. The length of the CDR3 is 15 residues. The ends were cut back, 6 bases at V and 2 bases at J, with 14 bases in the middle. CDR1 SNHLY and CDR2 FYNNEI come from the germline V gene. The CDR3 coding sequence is TGTGCCAGCAGAATAGATAGAGTGGCCTACAATGAGCAGTTCTTC. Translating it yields CASRIDRVAYNEQFF.